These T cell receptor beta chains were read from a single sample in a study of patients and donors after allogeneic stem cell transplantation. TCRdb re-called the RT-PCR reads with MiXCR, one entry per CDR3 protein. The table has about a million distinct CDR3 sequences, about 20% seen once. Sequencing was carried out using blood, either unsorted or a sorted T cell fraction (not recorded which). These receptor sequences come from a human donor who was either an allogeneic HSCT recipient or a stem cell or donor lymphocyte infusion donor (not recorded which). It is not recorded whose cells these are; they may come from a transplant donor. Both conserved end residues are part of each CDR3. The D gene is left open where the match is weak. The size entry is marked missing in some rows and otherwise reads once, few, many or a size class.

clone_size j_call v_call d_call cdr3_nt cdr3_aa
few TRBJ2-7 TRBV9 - TGTGCCAGCAGCGGGGACCTGGAGCAGTACTTC CASSGDLEQYF
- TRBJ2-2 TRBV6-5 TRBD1 TGTGCCAGCAGTTACGGACAGGGGTTTAGTTCCGGGGAGCTGTTTTTT CASSYGQGFSSGELFF
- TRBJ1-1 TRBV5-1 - TGCGCCAGGGGGAACTCAGACAGAGCTGAAGCTTTCTTT CARGNSDRAEAFF
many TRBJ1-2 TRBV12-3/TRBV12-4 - TGTGCCAGCAGCCCGTCGACAGTCTACTATGGCTACACCTTC CASSPSTVYYGYTF
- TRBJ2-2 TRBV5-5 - TGTGCCAGCAGCTTGGGACGGCAGGGGTTGTACACCGGGGAGCTGTTTTTT CASSLGRQGLYTGELFF
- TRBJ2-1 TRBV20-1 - TGCAGTGCTAGAGGGGCCGTCTCCTACAATGAGCAGTTCTTC CSARGAVSYNEQFF
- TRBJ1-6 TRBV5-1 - TGCGCCAGCAGCTTGGGACAGCTTCGTAATTCACCCCTCCACTTT CASSLGQLRNSPLHF
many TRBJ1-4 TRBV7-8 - TGTGCCAGCAGCCCGACGGAGGGGTTTAATGAAAAACTGTTTTTT CASSPTEGFNEKLFF
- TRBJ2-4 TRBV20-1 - TGCAGTGCTAGAGATGAGGGGCCCCCGTACTTC CSARDEGPPYF
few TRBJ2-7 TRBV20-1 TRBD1 TGCAGTGCACCGGGACAGGGGGCCTACGAGCAGTACTTC CSAPGQGAYEQYF
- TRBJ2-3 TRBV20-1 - TGCAGTGCTGGAGGTGGTGATACGCAGTATTTT CSAGGGDTQYF
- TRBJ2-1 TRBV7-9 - TGTGCCAGCAGCTCCTATGAATCTGCTGAGCAGTTCTTC CASSSYESAEQFF
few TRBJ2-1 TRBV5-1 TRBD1 TGCGCCAGCACGGACCGGGACAGGGTGAACAATGAGCAGTTCTTC CASTDRDRVNNEQFF
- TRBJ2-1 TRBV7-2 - TGTGCCAGCAGCTCCCTTAATGAGCAGTTCTTC CASSSLNEQFF
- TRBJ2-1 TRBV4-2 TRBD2 TGTGCCAGCAGTCCCCACGAATTAGCGGGGGGGAATGAGCAGTTCTTC CASSPHELAGGNEQFF
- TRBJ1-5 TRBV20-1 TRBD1 TGCAGTGCGAGGGGACAGATTAGCAATCAGCCCCAGCATTTT CSARGQISNQPQHF
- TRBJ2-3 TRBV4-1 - TGCGCCAGCAGCCAAGATCAGGGGCGATCAGATACGCAGTATTTT CASSQDQGRSDTQYF
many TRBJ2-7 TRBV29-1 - TGCAGCCAAGGCCGACACGGGACTCAATACGAGCAGTACTTC CSQGRHGTQYEQYF
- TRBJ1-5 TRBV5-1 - TGCGCCAGCAGCTTGGCGCCGGCCGGAGATAGCAATCAGCCCCAGCATTTT CASSLAPAGDSNQPQHF
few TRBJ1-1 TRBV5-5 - TGTGCCAGCAGCTTGATGGGGGGGATGGACACTGAAGCTTTCTTT CASSLMGGMDTEAFF
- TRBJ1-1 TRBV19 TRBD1 TGTGCCAGTAGTACCCCCCTATGGGGACAGGGGAACACTGAAGCTTTCTTT CASSTPLWGQGNTEAFF
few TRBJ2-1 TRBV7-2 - TGTGCCAGCAGCTTAAACCTTGGCAATGAGCAGTTCTTC CASSLNLGNEQFF
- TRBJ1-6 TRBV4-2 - TGTGCCAGCAGCCAAGATGGAAGGGGAGCCTCACCCCTCCACTTT CASSQDGRGASPLHF
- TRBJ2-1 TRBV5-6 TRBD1 TGTGCCAGCAGGCCCGGGACAGGGGCTTACAATGAGCAGTTCTTC CASRPGTGAYNEQFF
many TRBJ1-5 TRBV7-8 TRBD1 TGTGCCAGCAGCTTAGTGGACAGGGGAGATCAGCCCCAGCATTTT CASSLVDRGDQPQHF
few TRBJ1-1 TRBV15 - TGTGCCACCAGCAGACATAGAAACACTGAAGCTTTCTTT CATSRHRNTEAFF
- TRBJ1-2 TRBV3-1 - TGTGCCAGCAGCCAAGAGTCGGCGATACGTGGCTACACCTTC CASSQESAIRGYTF
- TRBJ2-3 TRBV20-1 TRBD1 TGCAGTGCTAGAACGGGACAGGGGGGAGATACGCAGTATTTT CSARTGQGGDTQYF
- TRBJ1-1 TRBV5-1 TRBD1 TGCGCCAGCAGCTTGGCCTGGGACAGTATGAACACTGAAGCTTTCTTT CASSLAWDSMNTEAFF
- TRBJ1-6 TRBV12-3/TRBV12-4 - TGTGCCAGCCGAAACAGGGAGAATTCACCCCTCCACTTT CASRNRENSPLHF
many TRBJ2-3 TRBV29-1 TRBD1 TGCAGCGTTGTCGGGACAGGGACCACAGATACGCAGTATTTT CSVVGTGTTDTQYF
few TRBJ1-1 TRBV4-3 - TGCGCCAGCAGCCAAGACAGGGGAGGGATGAACACTGAAGCTTTCTTT CASSQDRGGMNTEAFF
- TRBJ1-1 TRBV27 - TGTGCCAGCAGCTCCCTAGGTTGGGGACCGAACACTGAAGCTTTCTTT CASSSLGWGPNTEAFF
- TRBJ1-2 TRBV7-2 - TGTGCCAGCAGCCCCGGTGGGGTACTTGCCTATGGCTACACCTTC CASSPGGVLAYGYTF
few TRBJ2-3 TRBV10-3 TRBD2 TGTGCCATCTACGGGAGGACAGATACGCAGTATTTT CAIYGRTDTQYF
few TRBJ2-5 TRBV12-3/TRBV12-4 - TGTGCCAGCAGTGTTACGCGAGTAAGACAAGAGACCCAGTACTTC CASSVTRVRQETQYF
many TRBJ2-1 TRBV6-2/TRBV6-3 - TGTGCCAGCAGTTCCCTGGACCCCTACAATGAGCAGTTCTTC CASSSLDPYNEQFF
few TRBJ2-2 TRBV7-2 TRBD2 TGTGCCAGCAGCTTACTAGCGGGAGGCTCGGGGGAGCTGTTTTTT CASSLLAGGSGELFF
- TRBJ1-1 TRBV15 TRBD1 TGTGCCACCAGCAGACTTCCGACAGGGGATATGAACACTGAAGCTTTCTTT CATSRLPTGDMNTEAFF
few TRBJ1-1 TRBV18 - TGTGCCAGCTCACTCCTTGGGCGGTGGAGAGTTATAGCTTTCTTT CASSLLGRWRVIAFF
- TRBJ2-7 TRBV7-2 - TGTGCCAGCAGCCTAGTCTCCGGACCTACCTACGAGCAGTACTTC CASSLVSGPTYEQYF
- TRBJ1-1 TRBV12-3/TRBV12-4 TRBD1 TGTGCCAGCAGTCCCCCTGACAGGGTGCACACTGAAGCTTTCTTT CASSPPDRVHTEAFF
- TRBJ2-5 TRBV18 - TGTGCCAGCTCACCTGGGGCCAGGTGGGAAGAGACCCAGTACTTC CASSPGARWEETQYF
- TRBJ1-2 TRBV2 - TGTGCCAGCAGGAGGACAGAACAACTTAACTATGGCTACACCTTC CASRRTEQLNYGYTF